What follows describes a single T cell receptor (beta chain). Here immunoSEQ multiplex PCR was the method, and the copy in TCRdb shows in-frame clones only, minus some. The sample shows roughly 41,000 clones, about 88% of them seen only once. The source of the sample is a study of OX40 agonist ivuxolimab in advanced cancers. The wider study: Patients undergoing dose escalation presented with hepatocellular carcinoma, melanoma, renal cell or head and neck cancer. Partial responses were seen in three patients, one with hepatocellular carcinoma and two with cutaneous melanoma. Approximately 40% of patients had received prior checkpoint inhibitor therapy.

V trimming: 5 bases; J trimming: 6 bases; junction bases outside the gene matches: 6. Germline assignment: CDR1 SGHTA and CDR2 FQGTGA. The CDR3 totals 15 residues. The receptor's source is an adult with an advanced solid tumor such as melanoma, head and neck, liver or kidney cancer. The chain has TRBV7-3 and TRBJ1-6, with 8 positions matching TRBD1. The material was CD4+ or CD8+ T cells sorted from blood, obtained in a trial of the OX40 agonist ivuxolimab. The CDR3 DNA reads as TGTGCCAGCAGCCCCGGACAGGGTAGTAATTCACCCCTCCACTTT. Amino acid sequence: CASSPGQGSNSPLHF.